The 22 T cell receptor beta chains below all came from one sample that was sequenced in a study of cytomegalovirus exposure and HLA in healthy donors. A multiplex PCR was run with 60 Vbeta primers and 13 Jbeta primers. Method: immunoSEQ multiplex PCR; TCRdb's copy keeps in-frame clones and lacks some. The sample lists more than 90,000 clones; about 70% were seen once. The specimen was PBMCs. Receptors were obtained from a woman in her thirties or forties in good health and CMV-seronegative.

This clone is a singleton in its sample. In DNA, the CDR3 is TGTGCCAGTATCCGGCCCCGGGGATCGGTCTTCTTGCTTGACAATGAGCAGTTCTTC. This sequence encodes CASIRPRGSVFLLDNEQFF. The V call is TRBV6-9, the J call TRBJ2-1, with a weak D call TRBD2 (5 bases). V shed 9 bases and J shed 5 bases, with 32 bases lying between them. The CDR3 has 19 amino acids. The germline V gene encodes CDR1 MNHGY and CDR2 SVAAGI.

This clone has just one count. CDR3 loop: CASSLDGAEQYF. In DNA form, the CDR3 reads TGTGCCAGCAGCTTAGACGGAGCTGAGCAGTACTTC. The chain is built from TRBV11-1 and TRBJ2-5; D remains ambiguous. Trimming took 1 base from V and 11 from J, leaving 11 bases between them. CDR3 length equals 12 residues. Per germline, CDR1 SGHAT and CDR2 FQDESV (reference sequence).

The V gene is TRBV30, the J gene TRBJ2-7; 8 nucleotides line up with TRBD1. With V trimmed by 4 bases and J by 7 bases, 9 bases remained unmatched. This CDR3 has 13 residues. Per the germline V gene, CDR1 is GTSNPN and CDR2 is SVGIG (reference sequence). CDR3 sequence reads: CAWTIMTGEEQYF. In DNA, the CDR3 is TGTGCCTGGACTATTATGACAGGGGAAGAGCAGTACTTC.

The J gene is TRBJ2-1, the V gene TRBV5-1, with TRBD2 matching over 8 bases. Germline-derived CDR1 and CDR2 are SGHRS and YFSETQ. The CDR3 contains 15 residues. V was clipped by 0 bases and J by 1 base; unmatched bases: 0. As DNA, the CDR3 is TGCGCCAGCAGCTTGGGCGGGGGGTCCTACAATGAGCAGTTCTTC. This translates into CASSLGGGSYNEQFF.

The V and J genes are TRBV7-2 and TRBJ2-3; 7 bases are shared with TRBD2. The CDR3 runs 13 residues. The junction had 1 base not matched to a gene; V was cut back by 1 base and J by 6 bases. Germline V lookup: CDR1 SGHTA, CDR2 FQGNSA. This CDR3 reads CASSLVGGDTQYF. CDR3 sequence (DNA): TGTGCCAGCAGCTTAGTGGGGGGGGATACGCAGTATTTT.

This chain uses TRBV5-4 with TRBJ1-4, with D possibly matching TRBD1 (6 bases). Between the trimmed V and J ends, which lost 1 base and 8 bases, there was a span of 12 bases. The CDR3 is 14 residues long. In germline, CDR1 is SGHNT, CDR2 YYREEE (reference sequence). The CDR3 coding sequence is TGTGCCAGCAGCTTGTCTTCAGGGGAAGAAAAACTGTTTTTT. Translation: CASSLSSGEEKLFF.

The rearrangement links TRBV10-3 to TRBJ2-5; 11 nucleotides line up with TRBD2. From germline, CDR1 is ENHRY and CDR2 SYGVKD. J gave up 1 base and V 10 bases, and 5 bases lay outside the gene matches. The CDR3 sequence is 14 residues long. DNA for the CDR3: TGTGCCACCCTAGCGGGGGGCCCCCAAGAGACCCAGTACTTC. The encoded protein is CATLAGGPQETQYF.

This clone was found a few times. The J gene is TRBJ2-7, the V gene TRBV5-1; 8 nucleotides agree with TRBD1. V was clipped by 0 bases and J by 1 base; unmatched bases: 6. The CDR3 consists of 16 residues. The germline CDR1 and CDR2 sequences are SGHRS and YFSETQ. The CDR3 protein is CASSLEPGQVSYEQYF. The CDR3 DNA reads TGCGCCAGCAGCTTGGAACCGGGACAGGTTTCCTACGAGCAGTACTTC.

The chain carries TRBV28 and TRBJ2-7; tentatively, D is TRBD2 (6 bases). Trimming removed 7 bases at V and 4 bases at J, with 20 bases between. Germline values: CDR1 MDHEN, CDR2 SYDVKM. The CDR3 extends over 15 amino acids. DNA of the CDR3: TGTGCCAGCATCCCCGACCCCGGGAGTGGGTACGAGCAGTACTTC. This encodes CASIPDPGSGYEQYF.

The chain is built from TRBV7-3 and TRBJ2-1, with TRBD1 matching over 8 bases. V lost 5 bases and J lost 4; bases outside the gene matches: 7. The CDR3 sequence is 15 residues long. Germline CDR1 SGHTA, CDR2 FQGTGA. The CDR3, as DNA: TGTGCCAGCAGCCTAGACGGACAGGGATACAATGAGCAGTTCTTC. It yields the protein CASSLDGQGYNEQFF.

The chain couples TRBV6-1 to TRBJ2-5; TRBD2 agrees at 8 bases. V lost 7 bases and J lost 4; bases outside the gene matches: 11. This CDR3 has 15 amino acids. Germline lookup yields CDR1 MNHNS and CDR2 SASEGT. In DNA form, the CDR3 reads TGTGCCAGCACCCTGGACCGCCGGGGGGGAGAGACCCAGTACTTC. Its protein product is CASTLDRRGGETQYF.

The chain carries TRBV5-1 and TRBJ2-7; the D gene is possibly TRBD1 (6 bases). V was cut by 3 bases and J by 3 bases, with 19 bases left in between. There are 16 residues in the CDR3. Germline CDR1 and CDR2: SGHRS and YFSETQ. CDR3 sequence: CASSSPPDRSDYEQYF. The CDR3, as DNA: TGCGCCAGCAGCTCCCCCCCTGACAGGAGCGACTACGAGCAGTACTTC.

This clone was picked up a small number of times. The rearrangement joins TRBV9 to TRBJ2-1; no clear D gene. Looked up from germline, CDR1 is SGDLS and CDR2 is YYNGEE. This CDR3 spans 16 amino acids. V lost 4 bases, J lost 0 bases, and 14 bases lay in between. The CDR3 loop is CASSPPLTRSYNEQFF. CDR3 sequence (DNA): TGTGCCAGCAGCCCCCCCTTAACACGCTCCTACAATGAGCAGTTCTTC.

The rearrangement links TRBV7-8 to TRBJ2-5; D not resolved. CDR3 length: 15 amino acids. V shed 2 bases and J shed 2 bases, with 12 bases lying between them. Germline CDR1 is SGHVS and CDR2 is FQNEAQ. The CDR3 spells CASSLSWYSQETQYF. DNA of the CDR3: TGTGCCAGCAGCTTATCATGGTACTCACAAGAGACCCAGTACTTC.

In its sample, this clone was seen a few times. The chain uses TRBV9 and TRBJ1-5; possibly TRBD1 for D (6 bases). The germline V gene has CDR1 SGDLS and CDR2 YYNGEE. V dropped 5 bases and J dropped 6 bases, with 15 bases sitting between them. This CDR3 region has 14 residues. The CDR3 sequence is CASSLTGSGQPQHF. In DNA form, the CDR3 reads TGTGCCAGCAGTCTTACAGGGTCCGGTCAGCCCCAGCATTTT.

The gene calls are TRBV5-1 and TRBJ1-4, with D maybe TRBD1 (6 bases). Per the germline V gene, CDR1 is SGHRS and CDR2 is YFSETQ. There are 15 residues in the CDR3. Trimming took 1 base from V and 3 from J, leaving 10 bases between them. The CDR3 nucleotides read TGCGCCAGCAGCTTGAGTACAGGGCCTAATGAAAAACTGTTTTTT. Its translation is CASSLSTGPNEKLFF.

The rearrangement uses TRBV9 and TRBJ1-2; tentatively, D is TRBD1 (6 bases). Trimming left V 4 bases short and J 13 bases short, with 17 bases between. There are 12 residues in the CDR3. Germline loops: CDR1 SGDLS, CDR2 YYNGEE. The chain's CDR3 is CASSIQGFALTF. As DNA, the CDR3 is TGTGCCAGCAGCATACAGGGATTTGCGCTCACCTTC.

This clone was seen only once. This chain connects TRBV14 to TRBJ2-5; TRBD2 matches 11 bases. The J call may be mistaken, given a closer DNA end match to TRBJ2-7. Per germline, CDR1 SGHDN and CDR2 FVKESK. The CDR3 contains 17 residues. CDR3 DNA sequence: TGTGCCAGCAGCTTCCACCCCCCTAGCGGGGGGTTCTACGAGCAGTACTTC. This gives the protein CASSFHPPSGGFYEQYF.

Details on this clone: One end of the junction varies from germline; a read error may be responsible. The chain combines TRBV6-1 with TRBJ1-4; unclear D gene. Germline V gene data show CDR1 as MNHNS and CDR2 as SASEGT. The CDR3 runs 15 residues. The chain's CDR3 is CASSDLGSTNEELFF. The CDR3 nucleotides are TGTGCCAGCAGTGATTTAGGCTCAACTAATGAAGAACTGTTTTTT.

Turning to this clone: One end of the junction varies from germline; a read error may be responsible. This chain joins TRBV7-9 and TRBJ2-1; 8 nucleotides match TRBD2. The CDR3 is made up of 19 amino acids. CDR1 SEHNR and CDR2 FQNEAQ come from the germline V gene (reference sequence). CDR3 nucleotide sequence: TGTTCCAGCAGCTCCCACTTATTTTTAGCGGGAACCTCCTACAATGAGCAGTTCTTC. Amino acids: CSSSSHLFLAGTSYNEQFF.

The chain's CDR3 is CASSKEISTSPRHQETQYF. In DNA form, the CDR3 reads TGTGCCAGCAGCAAAGAGATTAGTACTAGCCCAAGGCACCAAGAGACCCAGTACTTC. J is TRBJ2-5 and V is TRBV21-1; TRBD2 was called by the table and not checked on the DNA. TRBV21-1 is noted as a pseudogene. The CDR3 sequence is 19 residues long.

The chain links TRBV10-3 to TRBJ2-6, with 7 positions matching TRBD2. This CDR3 has 16 residues. After removal of 2 bases from V and 0 bases from J, the junction contained 1 base not matched to a gene. Germline V lookup: CDR1 ENHRY, CDR2 SYGVKD. CDR3 region: CAISEGGGSGANVLTF. The DNA of the CDR3 is TGTGCCATCAGTGAGGGGGGGGGCTCTGGGGCCAACGTCCTGACTTTC.